This record covers a single TCR beta chain. There are many counts of this clonotype. This clone's antigen is unknown. No much larger clone exists at a distance of one base, and base qualities are not known. The TCR beta CDR3 regions were amplified from RNA transcripts. For the first round of RT-PCR on the TCR CDR3, the HTBI primer set was used together with the Qiagen OneStep RT-PCR kit. The libraries were constructed in a second round of multiplex PCR and then size-selected and purified. Paired-end sequencing of the libraries was performed with 100 bp reads on an Illumina HiSeq2000. The published analysis was carried out like this. SOAPnuke was used to process the raw data, throwing out any read that contained adapters or uncalled bases, had a mean Phred below 15, or lacked an exact constant-primer or identifier match. High-quality paired reads were merged with COPE v1.2.5, and unique nucleotide sequences were defined as clonotypes. MiTCR v1.1 was used to align clonotypes to the IMGT TRBV, TRBD and TRBJ reference segments. The analysis was restricted to V-J combinations with a frequency above 0.0001, which together covered approximately 99% of the repertoires. A TCS score was defined as the ratio between F50 (clonal expansion) and ExV (chaos), using BLOSUM62-based TCRdist between CDR3 peptides within each V-J. Welch's t-statistics and random forest reduced roughly 530 V-J features to 13, which were used in a naive Bayes classifier (R e1071). The public reads were reanalyzed by TCRdb: fastp trimming at Q25, MiXCR alignment, in-frame beta chains only. Identical CDR3 protein sequences are pooled into one entry, listed with their most common genes and DNA. What appears here as the V and J calls and clone size reflects TCRdb's work, not the paper's. The sample table contains under 200,000 distinct CDR3 sequences; only one count was recorded for approximately 9% of them. Together, the top ten hold roughly a fifth of the sample.

Hyperthyroidism patients were newly diagnosed, had a disease duration of under 2 months, and were aged 18 to 65 years. The study excluded patients with uncontrolled infections, other autoimmune diseases, pregnancy or lactation. Clinical symptoms, serum thyroxine and TRAb, thyroid ultrasound, and orbital computed tomography formed the basis for the diagnoses. Blood from progressor patients was collected at the time of first diagnosis with hyperthyroidism, before any ophthalmopathy symptoms had appeared. PBMCs were isolated from approximately 10 ml of fresh peripheral blood by Ficoll-Paque density gradient centrifugation. Progressor patients were defined as those initially diagnosed with Graves' hyperthyroidism in whom ophthalmopathy developed during follow-up. Total RNA was extracted with Trizol reagent, and quality was checked on an Agilent 2100 Bioanalyzer. The CDR1 and CDR2 encoded by the germline V gene are SGHAT and FQNNGV. The V end loses 5 bases and the J end loses 6 bases, and a stretch of 10 bases separates them. There are 12 amino acids in the CDR3, from cysteine to phenylalanine inclusive. CDR3 DNA is the only sequence kept; it has 36 bases, read in frame from the first base.

This specimen comes from a study of T cells in Graves' hyperthyroidism and ophthalmopathy (dated by TCRdb to between 2018 and 2020). For context, the study as a whole: Peripheral blood was sampled at the time of initial diagnosis, prior to any treatment. To identify distinguishing TCR V-J signatures, a discovery cohort of around 100 patients was used, comprising 40 to 45 with Graves' ophthalmopathy and around 60 with stable Graves' hyperthyroidism. Whether ophthalmopathy could be predicted prospectively was tested in an independent validation cohort made up of roughly 19 hyperthyroidism patients plus 17 patients who later progressed to ophthalmopathy. The 100 or so discovery patients were randomly split 7:3 into training and test sets. Thyroid tissue and blood T-cell repertoires from six Graves' hyperthyroidism patients were also compared in the study. Following sampling, methimazole starting at 30 mg daily was given to hyperthyroidism patients, and high-dose intravenous methylprednisolone was given to ophthalmopathy patients. The paper describes TCR Vbeta CDR3 sequencing of 140 or so peripheral blood samples, made up of fewer than 50 ophthalmopathy patients, 70 to 75 hyperthyroidism patients and 17 progressor patients. The full study reports these points: Sample size was not statistically predetermined, and investigators were not blinded to group allocation. Blood samples also contained most of the expanded thyroid clonotypes (frequency above 0.001), which suggests that blood repertoires may reflect thyroid immune responses. In validation, progression to ophthalmopathy was predicted by the model with nearly 71% sensitivity and around 75% specificity, a median of approximately 6.5 months before onset. In cross-validation, a model built on a 13 V-J signature told ophthalmopathy apart from stable hyperthyroidism with approximately 90% sensitivity and approximately 84% specificity, and in testing the same model reached 80%/75%.

This clonotype originated in a woman between 18 and 29 years old with Graves' hyperthyroidism that later progressed to Graves' ophthalmopathy. Input material: blood. The V and J segments used are TRBV11-2 and TRBJ1-2; 5 matching bases give a weak D call of TRBD1. The sequenced DNA: TGTGCCAGCAGCCACCAGGGTGATGGCTACACCTTC. This gives the protein CASSHQGDGYTF.